Listed here are 6 T cell receptor beta chains from one sample, sequenced in a study of human T cells and chemical hapten exposure. The time point is: patch test 2, 6 weeks after DPC sensitization. Documented treatment: therapeutic diphenylcyclopropenone sensitization with weekly scalp DPC. MiXCR was run by TCRdb on the RACE reads, yielding one entry per CDR3 protein. The sample yields roughly 380,000 distinct CDR3 sequences, under 6.5% seen once. Sequencing was performed on whole blood, taken in connection with sensitization to the hapten diphenylcyclopropenone (DPC). Receptors originate from a woman aged 18-29 years with alopecia areata. Some clones in this sample may be carry-over from other donors' samples.

This clonotype was seen more than once but under ten times. This chain links TRBV9 with TRBJ2-3, with 7 bases lining up with TRBD1. V trimming: 0 bases; J trimming: 9 bases; junction bases outside the gene matches: 7. Germline V gene sequence: CDR1 SGDLS, CDR2 YYNGEE. The CDR3 totals 14 residues. Here the CDR3 DNA reads TGTGCCAGCAGCGTAGAAACAGGGGCGGAGACGCAGTATTTT. It yields the protein CASSVETGAETQYF.

This clonotype occurred a few times. The rearrangement uses TRBV5-1 and TRBJ1-6, with D tentatively TRBD1 (5 bases). CDR1 is SGHRS and CDR2 is YFSETQ in the germline V gene. With 2 bases removed from V and 7 bases from J, the gap between germline ends came to 13 bases. The CDR3 covers 15 residues. The CDR3 DNA reads as TGCGCCAGCAGCTTCTCCCCGGGGGTGAATTCACCCCTCCACTTT. It codes for CASSFSPGVNSPLHF.

This clonotype was observed many times. This chain connects TRBV12-3 or TRBV12-4 to TRBJ2-3; D is unresolved. Trimming shortened V by 3 bases and J by 9 bases, and 10 bases separated the two germline ends. This CDR3 region has 12 residues. CDR3 coding DNA: TGTGCCAGCAGTTTTGAGGCGAGGACGCAGTATTTT. Its protein product is CASSFEARTQYF.

This clonotype was picked up a small number of times. The gene calls are TRBV3-1 and TRBJ2-7, with 9 nucleotides matching TRBD1. CDR1 and CDR2 (germline): LGHDT, YNNKEL (reference sequence). The CDR3 is made up of 15 amino acids. V shed 2 bases and J 5 bases; nucleotides not matched to a gene: 7. The CDR3 DNA reads as TGTGCCAGCAGCCAACCGGGACAGGGTAGTGACGAGCAGTACTTC. Residues: CASSQPGQGSDEQYF.

This clonotype came up a few times. The rearrangement links TRBV9 to TRBJ1-2; 8 positions agree with TRBD1. CDR1 and CDR2 (germline): SGDLS, YYNGEE. The CDR3 length is 14 residues. V trimming: 6 bases; J trimming: 3 bases; junction bases outside the gene matches: 7. CDR3 nucleotides: TGTGCCAGCACCATGACAGGGGCGGACTATGGCTACACCTTC. Protein sequence: CASTMTGADYGYTF.

Comments on this clonotype: One junction end does not reproduce the germline sequence, and a read error may be involved. The chain employs TRBV7-7 and TRBJ2-3; D is unclear. The V gene's germline CDR1 is SSHAT and CDR2 FNYEAQ (reference sequence). The CDR3 has 14 amino acids. CDR3 sequence (DNA): TGTGCTAGCAGCTTATTACCGAACACAGATACGCAGTATTTT. It yields the protein CASSLLPNTDTQYF.